Here is one T cell receptor (beta chain) with its context. What it binds is not known. Clones were sequenced by immunoSEQ multiplex PCR, and TCRdb holds only the in-frame ones, with some missing. The sample lists about 62,000 clones, 75% to 90% occurring once. These data come from a study of lymphopenia after photon versus proton radiotherapy. General observations from the study: A bigger post-nadir fall in TCR diversity correlated inversely with survival time in deceased patients. Better survival with proton therapy was suggested as possible, not demonstrated. Oligoclonal CD8+ Temra expansion after nadir drove photon patients' diversity drop.

The CDR3 is 15 amino acids. V shed 2 bases and J shed 7 bases, with 13 bases lying between them. Germline V gives CDR1 SGHRS, CDR2 YFSETQ. The rearrangement links TRBV5-1 to TRBJ1-6; tentatively, D is TRBD1 (5 bases). The TCR originated in an elderly man with esophageal cancer. The starting material was peripheral blood, obtained from a patient treated with proton-based radiotherapy. CDR3 coding DNA: TGCGCCAGCAGCTTTACGGGGGAAGTGAATTCACCCCTCCACTTT. Its protein product is CASSFTGEVNSPLHF.